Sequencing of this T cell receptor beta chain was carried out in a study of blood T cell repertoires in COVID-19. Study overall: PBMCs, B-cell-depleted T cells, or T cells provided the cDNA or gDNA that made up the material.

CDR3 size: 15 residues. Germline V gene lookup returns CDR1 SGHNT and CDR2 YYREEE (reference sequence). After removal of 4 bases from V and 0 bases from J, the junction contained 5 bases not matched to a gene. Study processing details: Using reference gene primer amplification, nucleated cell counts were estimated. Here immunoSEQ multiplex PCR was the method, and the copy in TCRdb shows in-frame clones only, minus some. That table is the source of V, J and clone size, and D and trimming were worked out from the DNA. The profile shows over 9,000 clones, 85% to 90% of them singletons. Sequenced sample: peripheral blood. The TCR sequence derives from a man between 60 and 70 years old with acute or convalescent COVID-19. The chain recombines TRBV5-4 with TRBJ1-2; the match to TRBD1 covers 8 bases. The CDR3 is CASSRTGQANYGYTF. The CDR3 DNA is TGTGCCAGCAGCCGAACGGGACAGGCTAACTATGGCTACACCTTC.